Below, 19 T cell receptor beta chains from the same sample are listed, as sequenced in a study of T cells in Graves' hyperthyroidism and ophthalmopathy. The TCR beta CDR3 regions underwent amplification using RNA transcripts as the source. First-round RT-PCR targeting the TCR CDR3 was performed with the HTBI primer set. TCRdb independently ran MiXCR on the multiplex PCR reads; one entry per CDR3 protein. The sample contains more than 500,000 distinct CDR3 sequences, roughly 50% of which appear only once. The specimen sequenced was peripheral blood or thyroid tissue (not recorded which). These receptors were taken from an adult woman with Graves' disease, either hyperthyroidism or ophthalmopathy (not recorded which).

The V and J genes are TRBV15 and TRBJ1-4; tentative D call: TRBD1 (6 bases). This CDR3 is built from 14 residues. The V gene lost 3 bases and the J gene lost 8 bases, with 13 bases spanning the gap. Germline CDR1 is LNHNV and CDR2 is YYDKDF (reference sequence). The CDR3 nucleotides are TGTGCCACCAGCAGCGTGCAGGGGTGGGAAAAACTGTTTTTT. It encodes CATSSVQGWEKLFF.

This chain links TRBV5-4 with TRBJ2-5; TRBD2 aligns across 10 bases. The V gene end was trimmed by 3 bases and the J gene end by 8 bases; junction bases not matched to a gene: 7. CDR3 length equals 14 residues. Germline V CDR1 and CDR2: SGHNT, YYREEE (reference sequence). The CDR3 loop is CASSSRTSGNTQYF. CDR3 coding DNA: TGTGCCAGCAGCTCACGGACTAGCGGAAATACCCAGTACTTC.

Only a few counts were recorded for this clonotype. V usage is TRBV7-2 and J usage is TRBJ2-2, with 14 bases identical to TRBD2. This CDR3 has 17 amino acids. CDR1 SGHTA and CDR2 FQGNSA come from the germline V gene. Trimming removed 5 bases from V and 4 bases from J; junction bases left unmatched: 6. The CDR3 DNA sequence: TGTGCCAGCAGCCCGGGACTAGCGGGAGATTCCACCGGGGAGCTGTTTTTT. It yields the protein CASSPGLAGDSTGELFF.

This clonotype was found once. V and J are TRBV28 and TRBJ1-5; D possibly corresponds to TRBD1 (5 bases). This CDR3 is built from 15 residues. V was shortened by 4 bases and J by 4 bases, with 14 bases between the two germline ends. The germline CDR1 and CDR2 sequences are MDHEN and SYDVKM. CDR3 DNA: TGTGCCAGCAGTTGGGGGGACCGACTAAATCAGCCCCAGCATTTT. Translating it yields CASSWGDRLNQPQHF.

This clonotype appeared many times. The chain carries TRBV15 and TRBJ2-5; 10 nucleotides align to TRBD1. The germline gives CDR1 LNHNV, CDR2 YYDKDF (reference sequence). Trimming at V came to 1 base and at J to 2 bases, leaving 1 base not matched to a gene. The CDR3 covers 15 residues. The CDR3, as DNA: TGTGCCACCAGCAGAGGGGGACAGGGGCAAGAGACCCAGTACTTC. It specifies CATSRGGQGQETQYF. Together with reference TRBV15 and TRBJ2-5, the CDR3 gives the full variable domain: DAMVIQNPRYQVTQFGKPVTLSCSQTLNHNVMYWYQQKSSQAPKLLFHYYDKDFNNEADTPDNFQSRRPNTSFCFLDIRSPGLGDTAMYLCATSRGGQGQETQYFGPGTRLLVL.

This clonotype was found many times. The chain links TRBV28 to TRBJ1-5, with TRBD1 as a possible D gene (5 bases). This CDR3 contains 14 residues. Trimming removed 3 bases at V and 5 bases at J, with 11 bases between. Germline-derived CDR1 and CDR2 are MDHEN and SYDVKM. In DNA form, the CDR3 reads TGTGCCAGCAGTTTGGGGGAGGAGGATCAGCCCCAGCATTTT. Translation: CASSLGEEDQPQHF.

The chain uses TRBV15 and TRBJ2-7; D is uncertain. The CDR3 has 15 residues. Germline-derived CDR1 and CDR2 are LNHNV and YYDKDF (reference sequence). V gave up 0 bases and J gave up 3 bases, with 12 bases separating them. CDR3 coding DNA: TGTGCCACCAGCAGAGATCGTACTACTAACTACGAGCAGTACTTC. Its protein is CATSRDRTTNYEQYF.

The chain combines TRBV7-8 with TRBJ2-1; 11 bases fit TRBD2. Unmatched junction bases numbered 8, after V lost 1 base and J lost 0 bases. Germline values: CDR1 SGHVS, CDR2 FQNEAQ. CDR3 length equals 19 residues. This CDR3 reads CASSLGWGLADFSYNEQFF. DNA of the CDR3: TGTGCCAGCAGCTTAGGTTGGGGACTAGCGGACTTCTCCTACAATGAGCAGTTCTTC.

This clonotype was counted at least ten times. The chain has TRBV12-3 or TRBV12-4 and TRBJ2-5, with D possibly TRBD2 on 5 matching bases. The length of the CDR3 is 14 residues. The V gene lost 6 bases and the J gene lost 5 bases, with 16 bases spanning the gap. The CDR3 region has the DNA TGTGCCAGCAGCCCCTCACGAGGGTGGGAGACCCAGTACTTC. It codes for CASSPSRGWETQYF.

The gene calls are TRBV11-2 and TRBJ2-7; 10 bases align to TRBD1. The junction had 8 bases not matched to a gene; V was cut back by 4 bases and J by 5 bases. Germline V CDR1 and CDR2: SGHAT, FQNNGV. CDR3 length equals 15 residues. The CDR3 coding sequence is TGTGCCAGCAGCTCACGAGGGGACAGGGGCCACGAGCAGTACTTC. This codes for CASSSRGDRGHEQYF.

This clonotype was counted ten times or more. This chain links TRBV6-5 with TRBJ2-2; 10 positions agree with TRBD2. V lost 0 bases and J lost 6; bases outside the gene matches: 1. Per germline, CDR1 MNHEY and CDR2 SVGAGI. The length of the CDR3 is 15 residues. The CDR3 DNA is TGTGCCAGCAGTTACTCGCTAGCGGGAGCCGGGGAGCTGTTTTTT. Its protein is CASSYSLAGAGELFF.

This clonotype occurred many times. The chain has TRBV7-9 and TRBJ2-7; TRBD1 matches 9 bases. V was clipped by 1 base and J by 7 bases; unmatched bases: 5. Germline V gives CDR1 SEHNR, CDR2 FQNEAQ (reference sequence). This CDR3 is 14 amino acids long. CDR3 amino acids: CASSLEQGAREQYF. CDR3 sequence (DNA): TGTGCCAGCAGCTTAGAACAGGGGGCCAGGGAGCAGTACTTC.

The V call is TRBV6-1, the J call TRBJ1-4; tentative D call: TRBD1 (5 bases). V was shortened by 0 bases and J by 7 bases, with 12 bases between the two germline ends. From germline, CDR1 is MNHNS and CDR2 SASEGT. The CDR3 covers 15 residues. CDR3: CASSEAQGIGEKLFF. The DNA of the CDR3 is TGTGCCAGCAGTGAAGCGCAGGGTATCGGTGAAAAACTGTTTTTT.

The rearrangement joins TRBV25-1 to TRBJ1-4; D gene uncertain. V was clipped by 1 base and J by 8 bases, with 11 bases between them. Germline values: CDR1 MGHDK, CDR2 SYGVNS. There are 14 residues in the CDR3. CDR3 in DNA: TGTGCCAGCAGTGAATGGTCCGGCGGGGAAAAACTGTTTTTT. This encodes CASSEWSGGEKLFF. The variable domain in full, with the rest retrieved from reference TRBV25-1 and TRBJ1-4, is EADIYQTPRYLVIGTGKKITLECSQTMGHDKMYWYQQDPGMELHLIHYSYGVNSTEKGDLSSESTVSRIRTEHFPLTLESARPSHTSQYLCASSEWSGGEKLFFGSGTQLSVL.

This clonotype has ten or more counts. The chain is built from TRBV6-6 and TRBJ2-7; D not resolved. The V gene's germline CDR1 is MNHNY and CDR2 SVGAGI (reference sequence). The CDR3 consists of 11 residues. The V and J ends lost 10 bases and 4 bases respectively, with 11 bases between them. The CDR3 bases are TGTGCCACCTCCCACTCGTACGAGCAGTACTTC. Translating it yields CATSHSYEQYF.

This clonotype was found many times. V is TRBV28 and J is TRBJ2-7; 9 bases fit TRBD2. The germline gives CDR1 MDHEN, CDR2 SYDVKM. V shed 9 bases and J 12 bases; nucleotides not matched to a gene: 12. The CDR3 covers 12 residues. This CDR3 reads CASHRGGRGWYF. The CDR3 nucleotides read TGTGCCAGTCACAGGGGCGGGAGGGGATGGTACTTC.

The genes are TRBV6-6 and TRBJ2-7; the match to TRBD2 covers 10 bases. In germline, CDR1 is MNHNY, CDR2 SVGAGI (reference sequence). The CDR3 is 15 amino acids. The V gene end was trimmed by 11 bases and the J gene end by 0 bases; junction bases not matched to a gene: 10. The CDR3 reads CAGNNSGRSSYEQYF. Here the CDR3 DNA reads TGTGCCGGCAATAATAGCGGGAGGAGCTCCTACGAGCAGTACTTC.

The table lists this clonotype with many counts. The chain employs TRBV2 and TRBJ1-1, with a weak D call TRBD1 (5 bases). The CDR3 length is 9 residues. V was pared by 10 bases and J by 8 bases, with 8 bases between. Germline V gene lookup returns CDR1 SNHLY and CDR2 FYNNEI. CDR3 nucleotides: TGTGCCATAAAGGGGGAAGCTTTCTTT. It is translated as CAIKGEAFF.

The rearrangement links TRBV7-3 to TRBJ2-7, with 11 nucleotides matching TRBD1. CDR3 length: 16 amino acids. With V trimmed by 5 bases and J by 3 bases, 9 bases remained unmatched. Germline CDR1 SGHTA, CDR2 FQGTGA. CDR3 region: CASSTSGQGVYYEQYF. CDR3 in DNA: TGTGCCAGCAGCACATCGGGACAGGGGGTCTACTACGAGCAGTACTTC.